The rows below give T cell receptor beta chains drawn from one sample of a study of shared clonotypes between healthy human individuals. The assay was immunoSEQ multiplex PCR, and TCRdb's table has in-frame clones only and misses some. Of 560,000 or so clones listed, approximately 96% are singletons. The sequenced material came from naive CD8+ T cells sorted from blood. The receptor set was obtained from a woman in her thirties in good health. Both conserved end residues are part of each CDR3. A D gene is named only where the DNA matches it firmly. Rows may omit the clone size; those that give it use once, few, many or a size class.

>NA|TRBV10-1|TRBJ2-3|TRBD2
TGCGCCAGCAGCGGTCTGACTAGCGGCAAAGATACGCAGTATTTT
CASSGLTSGKDTQYF
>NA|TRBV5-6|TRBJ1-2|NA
TGTGCCAGCAGCTCCACGACGTATGGGGGGTACACCTTC
CASSSTTYGGYTF
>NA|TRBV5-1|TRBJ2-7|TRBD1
TGCGCCAGCGCACTGACCGGGACAGGATCCTACGAGCAGTACTTC
CASALTGTGSYEQYF
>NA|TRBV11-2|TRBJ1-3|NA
TGTGCCAGCACCTACGGAAGAGGACAGAGCTCTGGAAACACCATATATTTT
CASTYGRGQSSGNTIYF
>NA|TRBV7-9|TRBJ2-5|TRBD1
TGTGCCAGCAGCGTCCTTATTAGACAGGGGGCGGGAGAGACCCAGTACTTC
CASSVLIRQGAGETQYF
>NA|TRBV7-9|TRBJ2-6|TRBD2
TGTGCCAGCAGACCTGGACTAGCGTGGTCTGGGGCCAACGTCCTGACTTTC
CASRPGLAWSGANVLTF
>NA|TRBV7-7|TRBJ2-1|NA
TGTGCCAGCAGCTTGGACAAATACAATGAGCAGTTCTTC
CASSLDKYNEQFF
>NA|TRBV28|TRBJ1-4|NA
TGTGCCAGTAAACAAGCAGGGGAGGTCAATGAACTGTTTTTT
CASKQAGEVNELFF
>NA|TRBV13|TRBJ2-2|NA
TGTGCCAGCACCGAAGGGGCGAACACCGGGGAGCTGTTTTTT
CASTEGANTGELFF
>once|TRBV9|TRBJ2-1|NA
TGTGCCAGCAGCGTAGGTGGGCGCCATGAGCAGTTCTTC
CASSVGGRHEQFF
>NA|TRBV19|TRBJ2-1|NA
TGTGCCAGTAGTATTAGTTGGGATTACAATGAGCAGTTCTTC
CASSISWDYNEQFF
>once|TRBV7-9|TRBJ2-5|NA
TGTGCCAGCAGCCCGCAGCAATCTCAAGAGACCCAGTACTTC
CASSPQQSQETQYF
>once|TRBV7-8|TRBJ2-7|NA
TGTGCCAGCAGCCCAGGAACCTCCTACGAGCAGTACTTC
CASSPGTSYEQYF
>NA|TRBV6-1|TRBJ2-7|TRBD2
TGTGCCAGCAGTGCGGCGGGAGCCAACGAGCAGTACTTC
CASSAAGANEQYF
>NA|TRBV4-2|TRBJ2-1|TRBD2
TGTGCCAGCAGCCACAGACTAGCGGGAGGCTCCAATGAGCAGTTCTTC
CASSHRLAGGSNEQFF
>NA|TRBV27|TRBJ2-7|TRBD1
TGTGCCAGCAGTTTAAGGGCTCTTGTCAGGGGGCGGTCTTACGAGCAGTACTTC
CASSLRALVRGRSYEQYF
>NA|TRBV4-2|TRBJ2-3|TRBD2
TGTGCCAGCAGCCAAGCTAGCGGGAGTTCGACAGATACGCAGTATTTT
CASSQASGSSTDTQYF
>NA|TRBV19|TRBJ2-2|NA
TGTGCCAGTAGTATTCTGGGAGTGGGCACCGGGGAGCTGTTTTTT
CASSILGVGTGELFF
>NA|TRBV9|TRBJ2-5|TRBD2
TGTGCCAGCAGCGCCACGCTAGCGGGAGGAGAGACCCAGTACTTC
CASSATLAGGETQYF
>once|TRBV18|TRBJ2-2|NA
TGTGCCAGCTCACCGGCGACGGCATCCGGGGAGCTGTTTTTT
CASSPATASGELFF
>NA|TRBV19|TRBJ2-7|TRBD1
TGTGCCAGTGCCCCCGGGACAGGCTCCTGGGAGCAGTACTTC
CASAPGTGSWEQYF
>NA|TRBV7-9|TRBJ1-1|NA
TGTGCCAGCACCTCCGATCCACCTGCAGCTTTCTTT
CASTSDPPAAFF
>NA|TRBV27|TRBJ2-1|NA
TGTGCCAGCAGTTTATCGGTAGCGGAGGTCTACAATGAGCAGTTCTTC
CASSLSVAEVYNEQFF
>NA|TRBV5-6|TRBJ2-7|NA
TGTGCCAGCAGCTTGGACTTGAAGGTCAACGAGCAGTACTTC
CASSLDLKVNEQYF
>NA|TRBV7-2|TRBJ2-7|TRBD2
TGTGCCAGCAGCTTAGCGCGGGCTAGCGGGAGGCCCGAGCAGTACTTC
CASSLARASGRPEQYF
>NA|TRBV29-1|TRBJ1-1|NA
TGCAGCGTTTTCACGGTGAACACTGAAGCTTTCTTT
CSVFTVNTEAFF
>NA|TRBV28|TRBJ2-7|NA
TGTGCCAGCAGTTCTGGACGGACCTGGTACGAGCAGTACTTC
CASSSGRTWYEQYF
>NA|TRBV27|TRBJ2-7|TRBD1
TGTGCCAGCAGGGACAGGGTAAGCGAGCAGTACTTC
CASRDRVSEQYF
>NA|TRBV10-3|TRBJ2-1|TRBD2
TGTGCCATCAGTGAGGAAGGCGGGAGGGCCTATGAGCAGTTCTTC
CAISEEGGRAYEQFF
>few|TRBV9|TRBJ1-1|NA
TGTGCCAGCAGCGTAATGGGGGGAGAAGCTTTCTTT
CASSVMGGEAFF
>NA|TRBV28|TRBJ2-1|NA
TGTGCCAGCAGTTTCGTGGGGGAGAAGTATGAGCAGTTCTTC
CASSFVGEKYEQFF
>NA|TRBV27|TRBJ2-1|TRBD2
TGTGCCAGCAGTCCCTTGGGCGGGACTAGTATCTTCAATGAGCAGTTCTTC
CASSPLGGTSIFNEQFF
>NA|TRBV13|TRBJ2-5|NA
TGTGCCAGCAGCTTCGCTAGCGCCTACCAAGAGACCCAGTACTTC
CASSFASAYQETQYF
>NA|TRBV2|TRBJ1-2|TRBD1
TGTGCCAGCTGTACAGGGGGCGAAGACTATGGCTACACCTTC
CASCTGGEDYGYTF
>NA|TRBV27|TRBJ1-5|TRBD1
TGTGCCAGCAGGGGGACAGGATATAGCAATCAGCCCCAGCATTTT
CASRGTGYSNQPQHF
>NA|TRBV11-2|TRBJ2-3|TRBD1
TGTGCCAGCAGCTTAGTGGGCAGGGGGACAACAGATACGCAGTATTTT
CASSLVGRGTTDTQYF
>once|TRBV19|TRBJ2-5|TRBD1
TGTGCCAGTAGTATAGGGACAGGGGGGTATGCCCAGTACTTC
CASSIGTGGYAQYF